Following are 10 T cell receptor beta chains from one sample sequenced in a study of blood T cell repertoires in COVID-19. Method: immunoSEQ multiplex PCR; TCRdb's copy keeps in-frame clones and lacks some. This table has around 380,000 clones, approximately 87% appearing once. Sequenced: PBMCs or T cells enriched from blood (not recorded which). Every receptor here comes from a man aged 30-40 years who had recovered from COVID-19.

CDR3 loop: CSVATSGSYEQYF. The DNA for the CDR3 is TGCAGCGTTGCGACTAGCGGTTCCTACGAGCAGTACTTC. The rearrangement uses TRBV29-1 and TRBJ2-7; TRBD2 aligns across 9 bases. Per germline, CDR1 SQVTM and CDR2 ANQGSEA. This CDR3 contains 13 residues. Trimming removed 4 bases from V and 1 base from J; junction bases left unmatched: 2.

The genes are TRBV25-1 and TRBJ1-1, with 8 bases fitting TRBD1. J gave up 5 bases and V 3 bases, and 8 bases lay outside the gene matches. The CDR3 sequence is 15 residues long. CDR1 and CDR2 (germline): MGHDK, SYGVNS. The DNA of the CDR3 is TGTGCCAGCAGTGACCCAAGGACAGGGATGACTGAAGCTTTCTTT. The encoded protein is CASSDPRTGMTEAFF.

The chain is built from TRBV16 and TRBJ1-1, with TRBD1 matching over 8 bases. Germline-derived CDR1 and CDR2 are KGHSY and FQNENV. This CDR3 has 13 amino acids. V was pared by 4 bases and J by 5 bases, with 3 bases of the junction left unmatched. The chain's CDR3 is CASSPQGETEAFF. The CDR3 region has the DNA TGTGCCAGCAGCCCACAGGGGGAGACTGAAGCTTTCTTT.

This clone is a singleton in its sample. The rearrangement links TRBV7-9 to TRBJ2-7; 8 nucleotides align to TRBD1. The length of the CDR3 is 15 residues. The germline V gene encodes CDR1 SEHNR and CDR2 FQNEAQ (reference sequence). Germline trimming cut 2 bases from V and 5 bases from J; bases unmatched to any gene: 8. CDR3 loop: CASSLRTGSVHEQYF. Written as DNA, the CDR3 is TGTGCCAGCAGCTTACGGACAGGGAGCGTCCACGAGCAGTACTTC.

The rearrangement joins TRBV5-5 to TRBJ2-5; D unclear. Between the trimmed V and J ends, which lost 2 bases and 3 bases, there was a span of 8 bases. The CDR3 is 13 amino acids. From germline, CDR1 is SGHKS and CDR2 YYEKEE (reference sequence). The CDR3 coding sequence is TGTGCCAGCAGCTTCTACTTGAAAGAGACCCAGTACTTC. Translating it yields CASSFYLKETQYF.

The V and J genes are TRBV9 and TRBJ1-1; D possibly corresponds to TRBD1 (6 bases). The CDR3 extends over 12 amino acids. Trimming shortened V by 3 bases and J by 9 bases, and 12 bases separated the two germline ends. Germline CDR1 SGDLS, CDR2 YYNGEE. The CDR3 reads CASSELGGKAFF. The CDR3 region has the DNA TGTGCCAGCAGCGAGCTAGGGGGTAAAGCTTTCTTT.

The chain combines TRBV7-2 with TRBJ2-1; 9 bases are a match to TRBD1. CDR1 is SGHTA, CDR2 FQGNSA, per germline. V was clipped by 6 bases and J by 4 bases; unmatched bases: 4. This CDR3 spans 14 amino acids. CDR3 sequence (DNA): TGTGCCAGCAGGACCGGGACAGGGTACAATGAGCAGTTCTTC. Its translation is CASRTGTGYNEQFF. The complete variable domain, with remaining parts taken from reference TRBV7-2 and TRBJ2-1, reads GAGVSQSPSNKVTEKGKDVELRCDPISGHTALYWYRQSLGQGLEFLIYFQGNSAPDKSGLPSDRFSAERTGGSVSTLTIQRTQQEDSAVYLCASRTGTGYNEQFFGPGTRLTVL.

This rearrangement joins TRBV19 to TRBJ2-3; D might be TRBD2 (6 bases). The germline gives CDR1 LNHDA, CDR2 SQIVND (reference sequence). Trimming removed 3 bases at V and 2 bases at J, with 9 bases between. CDR3 length: 14 residues. The CDR3 loop is CASSMDYLTDTQYF. CDR3 bases: TGTGCCAGTAGTATGGACTACCTCACAGATACGCAGTATTTT.

The V and J genes are TRBV6-2 or TRBV6-3 and TRBJ1-1, with 9 bases that match TRBD1. V was clipped by 5 bases and J by 6 bases; unmatched bases: 7. The length of the CDR3 is 14 residues. CDR1 and CDR2 (germline): MNHEY, SVGEGT. The CDR3 sequence is CASSKDRGSAEAFF. The CDR3 DNA reads TGTGCCAGCAGTAAGGACAGGGGATCCGCTGAAGCTTTCTTT.

The J gene is TRBJ1-1, the V gene TRBV20-1, with TRBD1 as a possible D gene (6 bases). The germline gives CDR1 DFQATT, CDR2 SNEGSKA (reference sequence). The CDR3 is made up of 15 amino acids. V was clipped by 3 bases and J by 2 bases, with 16 bases between them. In nucleotides, the CDR3 is TGCAGTGCTAGTGAAACACAGGGCACCAACACTGAAGCTTTCTTT. It is translated as CSASETQGTNTEAFF.